These 25 T cell receptor beta chains share one sample of origin, sequenced in a study of cytomegalovirus exposure and HLA in healthy donors. PCR employed 60 Vbeta and 13 Jbeta primers. Profiling relied on immunoSEQ multiplex PCR, and the TCRdb table lists in-frame clones only, not all of them. Here the sample spans 150,000 to 200,000 clones, roughly four fifths being singletons. The material sequenced was PBMCs. The receptor source for this set is a man aged 45-60 years in good health and CMV-seropositive.

The rearrangement joins TRBV6-5 to TRBJ2-7; 8 bases agree with TRBD2. V was pared by 2 bases and J by 1 base, with 7 bases of the junction left unmatched. The CDR3 runs 16 residues. Germline lookup yields CDR1 MNHEY and CDR2 SVGAGI. The DNA of the CDR3 is TGTGCCAGCAGTTACGGGGCGGGGGGCCAGTCCTACGAGCAGTACTTC. This encodes CASSYGAGGQSYEQYF.

The chain links TRBV29-1 to TRBJ2-3; 10 bases line up with TRBD1. This CDR3 has 14 residues. The V gene's germline CDR1 is SQVTM and CDR2 ANQGSEA. The V gene end was trimmed by 6 bases and the J gene end by 8 bases; junction bases not matched to a gene: 11. The CDR3 DNA follows: TGCAGCGTCCATGGACAGGGGGTAAGGGCTACGCAGTATTTT. It encodes CSVHGQGVRATQYF.

This clone was counted a few times. The genes are TRBV30 and TRBJ1-1, with a weak D call TRBD1 (6 bases). Deletions cut 2 bases from V and 4 bases from J, with 11 bases between. The CDR3 is 13 amino acids. CDR1 is GTSNPN and CDR2 is SVGIG in the germline V gene (reference sequence). This chain's CDR3 is CAWSIIRGTEAFF. DNA of the CDR3: TGTGCCTGGAGTATCATCAGGGGCACTGAAGCTTTCTTT.

The chain carries TRBV9 and TRBJ2-1, with 8 bases fitting TRBD1. Germline assignment: CDR1 SGDLS and CDR2 YYNGEE. V lost 1 base, J lost 6 bases, and 3 bases stayed unmatched. This CDR3 contains 14 residues. The CDR3 bases are TGTGCCAGCAGCGTACGACAGGGGATCAATGAGCAGTTCTTC. This translates into CASSVRQGINEQFF.

This sequence joins TRBV28 and TRBJ2-3; D not certain. The CDR3 extends over 12 amino acids. Trimming pared 4 bases from V and 8 bases from J, leaving 10 bases between. Germline V gives CDR1 MDHEN, CDR2 SYDVKM. The CDR3 here is CASSSGSLTQYF. CDR3 sequence (DNA): TGTGCCAGCAGTTCCGGGTCCCTTACGCAGTATTTT.

The DNA for the CDR3 is TGTGCCAGCAGTGAAGTAGGGGCTGGAGAGACCCAGTACTTC. Translating it yields CASSEVGAGETQYF. The chain links TRBV2 to TRBJ2-5, with D possibly matching TRBD1 (5 bases). Trimming shortened V by 1 base and J by 4 bases, and 10 bases separated the two germline ends. The germline CDR1 and CDR2 sequences are SNHLY and FYNNEI. The CDR3 covers 14 residues.

The chain recombines TRBV5-5 with TRBJ1-5; perhaps TRBD1 as D (6 bases). Germline loops: CDR1 SGHKS, CDR2 YYEKEE (reference sequence). This CDR3 comprises 16 residues. V lost 1 base and J 0 bases, leaving 11 bases between the germline ends. The CDR3 DNA sequence: TGTGCCAGCAGCTTGTGGGCAGGGGATAGCAATCAGCCCCAGCATTTT. Its protein product is CASSLWAGDSNQPQHF.

The chain uses TRBV11-3 and TRBJ2-2; D not resolved. CDR3 length: 13 amino acids. V lost 8 bases and J lost 4, with 11 bases in between. The germline CDR1 and CDR2 sequences are SGHNT and YENEEA. CDR3 sequence: CASSGSLTGELFF. Here the CDR3 DNA reads TGTGCCAGCTCAGGATCCCTCACCGGGGAGCTGTTTTTT.

This clone has a handful of counts. The V call is TRBV19, the J call TRBJ1-1; the D gene is possibly TRBD1 (6 bases). Germline CDR1 is LNHDA and CDR2 is SQIVND (reference sequence). The CDR3 has 16 residues. The V and J ends lost 5 bases and 1 base respectively, with 17 bases between them. This CDR3 is CASSPSEGQRNTEAFF. DNA of the CDR3: TGTGCCAGTAGTCCGTCGGAAGGACAGAGGAACACTGAAGCTTTCTTT.

The J gene is TRBJ1-3, the V gene TRBV13; D not certain. The CDR3 is 14 residues long. Germline CDR1 reads PRHDT; CDR2 reads FYEKMQ (reference sequence). V lost 3 bases, J lost 1 base, and 7 bases lay in between. The CDR3: CASSLFRSGNTIYF. The CDR3 coding sequence is TGTGCCAGCAGCTTGTTCAGATCTGGAAACACCATATATTTT.

This clone was seen a single time. CDR3 coding DNA: TGTGCCAGCAGCTTGGGCAGGGGATCCAAAAACATTCAGTACTTC. Translation: CASSLGRGSKNIQYF. V usage is TRBV13 and J usage is TRBJ2-4, with D perhaps TRBD1 (6 bases). Trimming took 3 bases from V and 2 from J, leaving 11 bases between them. Germline V gene lookup returns CDR1 PRHDT and CDR2 FYEKMQ (reference sequence). The CDR3 spans 15 residues.

The V and J genes are TRBV6-5 and TRBJ1-2; D not resolved. Trimming removed 7 bases at V and 8 bases at J, with 17 bases between. Germline V gene data show CDR1 as MNHEY and CDR2 as SVGAGI. This CDR3 spans 13 amino acids. DNA of the CDR3: TGTGCCAGCATCGATGCGGGGTCGGGCGGCTACACCTTC. Translation gives CASIDAGSGGYTF.

The J gene is TRBJ2-2, the V gene TRBV6-1; weak D call: TRBD1 (5 bases). Trimming cost V 4 bases and J 6 bases, with 9 bases left between them. CDR1 is MNHNS and CDR2 is SASEGT in the germline V gene. The CDR3 is 13 residues long. In DNA, the CDR3 is TGTGCCAGCAGTGTAGGGGTCTCCGGGGAGCTGTTTTTT. Residues: CASSVGVSGELFF.

The chain uses TRBV13 and TRBJ2-3, with D perhaps matching TRBD1 (6 bases). CDR1 is PRHDT and CDR2 is FYEKMQ in the germline V gene (reference sequence). The CDR3 contains 15 residues. Trimming removed 1 base at V and 1 base at J, with 9 bases between. CDR3 DNA: TGTGCCAGCAGCTTAGCACAGGGCGGCACAGATACGCAGTATTTT. Amino acids: CASSLAQGGTDTQYF.

This chain joins TRBV6-1 and TRBJ2-5; 13 bases line up with TRBD2. The CDR3 is 16 amino acids. Per germline, CDR1 MNHNS and CDR2 SASEGT. The V segment lost 2 bases and the J segment 3 bases; nucleotides outside the gene matches: 3. Here the CDR3 reads CASSELGTSGKETQYF. Written as DNA, the CDR3 is TGTGCCAGCAGTGAATTAGGGACTAGCGGGAAAGAGACCCAGTACTTC.

The chain employs TRBV6-1 and TRBJ1-4, with D unclear. CDR3 length equals 15 residues. Trimming took 1 base from V and 7 from J, leaving 13 bases between them. Germline loops: CDR1 MNHNS, CDR2 SASEGT. The CDR3, as DNA: TGTGCCAGCAGTGAAGGGTCCGTTTTCGGTGAAAAACTGTTTTTT. This translates into CASSEGSVFGEKLFF.

This chain joins TRBV6-5 and TRBJ2-1, with 13 bases aligning to TRBD2. V trimming: 1 base; J trimming: 9 bases; junction bases outside the gene matches: 6. The CDR3 contains 16 residues. Per the germline V gene, CDR1 is MNHEY and CDR2 is SVGAGI. CDR3 bases: TGTGCCAGCAGTTACTTCGGGACTAGCGGGACGGTTGAGCAGTTCTTC. Protein product: CASSYFGTSGTVEQFF.

V gene TRBV6-5 combines with J gene TRBJ2-7, with D perhaps matching TRBD2 (5 bases). Germline lookup yields CDR1 MNHEY and CDR2 SVGAGI. The CDR3 has 14 amino acids. V lost 4 bases, J lost 12 bases, and 22 bases lay in between. The CDR3 sequence: CASSSDSWVGWRYF. CDR3 bases: TGTGCCAGCAGTTCGGACTCGTGGGTGGGGTGGCGGTACTTC.

V usage is TRBV5-6 and J usage is TRBJ2-3; maybe TRBD1 (6 bases). This CDR3 has 14 residues. Germline V lookup: CDR1 SGHDT, CDR2 YYEEEE. The V end was cut by 4 bases, the J end by 5 bases, with 14 bases between. The CDR3 coding sequence is TGTGCCAGCAGCCGCAGGGGTCTGGGAGATACGCAGTATTTT. This gives the protein CASSRRGLGDTQYF.

The chain couples TRBV6-5 to TRBJ1-2, with a possible D match to TRBD1 (5 bases). CDR1 and CDR2 from the germline V gene are MNHEY and SVGAGI. CDR3 length: 13 residues. Trimming removed 2 bases at V and 8 bases at J, with 12 bases between. The CDR3: CASSYGASRGYTF. The CDR3 DNA is TGTGCCAGCAGTTACGGGGCGTCGCGGGGCTACACCTTC.

The chain carries TRBV6-6 and TRBJ1-2; D is undetermined. The CDR3 has 12 residues. V lost 2 bases and J 8 bases, leaving 9 bases between the germline ends. Germline CDR1 is MNHNY and CDR2 is SVGAGI (reference sequence). CDR3 sequence (DNA): TGTGCCAGCAGTTACAGCTCCGAGGGCTACACCTTC. Translation: CASSYSSEGYTF.

The chain has TRBV7-2 and TRBJ1-2; 7 bases map to TRBD1. Germline CDR1 and CDR2: SGHTA and FQGNSA. This CDR3 has 14 residues. Trimming removed 1 base from V and 3 bases from J; junction bases left unmatched: 2. The CDR3 DNA reads as TGTGCCAGCAGCTTAGGGCAGGGGGACTATGGCTACACCTTC. Translation: CASSLGQGDYGYTF.

The rearrangement uses TRBV18 and TRBJ1-2; the D gene is possibly TRBD1 (5 bases). The germline V and J ends were trimmed by 2 bases and 3 bases, with 16 bases remaining between them. Germline loops: CDR1 KGHSH, CDR2 LQKENI. This CDR3 is 16 amino acids long. The CDR3 DNA reads as TGTGCCAGCTCACCATCCTTCAGGGTACAGGACTATGGCTACACCTTC. Translating gives CASSPSFRVQDYGYTF. Looking up the rest from reference TRBV18 and TRBJ1-2 gives the full variable domain: NAGVMQNPRHLVRRRGQEARLRCSPMKGHSHVYWYRQLPEEGLKFMVYLQKENIIDESGMPKERFSAEFPKEGPSILRIQQVVRGDSAAYFCASSPSFRVQDYGYTFGSGTRLTVV.

The chain couples TRBV10-2 to TRBJ2-5, with a weak D call TRBD2 (7 bases). Germline CDR1 is WSHSY and CDR2 is SAAADI. The CDR3 is 13 residues long. V was clipped by 8 bases and J by 5 bases, with 15 bases between them. Here the CDR3 reads CASGRGARETQYF. The DNA of the CDR3 is TGCGCCAGCGGACGGGGGGCGCGTGAGACCCAGTACTTC.

The chain employs TRBV18 and TRBJ2-5; unclear D gene. Trimming removed 1 base at V and 2 bases at J, with 14 bases between. CDR3 length: 16 residues. The germline CDR1 and CDR2 sequences are KGHSH and LQKENI. For the CDR3, the DNA is TGTGCCAGCTCACCACGGCAGGCCCAATTTCAAGAGACCCAGTACTTC. Protein: CASSPRQAQFQETQYF.